The 25 T cell receptor beta chains given below trace back to one sample, sequenced in a study of CD8 T cells in ankylosing spondylitis (dated by TCRdb to 2016 to 2017). Libraries were made using 5' RACE. The sample was run on an Illumina HiSeq 2500. Clones were called with MiXCR by TCRdb after fastp trimmed the public reads at Q25, and only in-frame beta chains were retained. Records with the same CDR3 protein are collapsed into one entry carrying the most frequent genes and DNA. The sample table lists about 66,000 distinct CDR3 sequences, under 7.5% of them with a count of one. The ten largest account for 5% of the sample. The material sequenced was synovial fluid, either unsorted or a sorted T cell fraction (not recorded which). Receptors were obtained from a male donor with ankylosing spondylitis.

This clonotype has a count of ten or more. The chain joins TRBV28 to TRBJ2-3; no definite D call. V was trimmed by 2 bases and J by 1 base, leaving 4 bases between them. CDR3 length equals 13 residues. Germline V gene sequence: CDR1 MDHEN, CDR2 SYDVKM. The CDR3 DNA follows: TGTGCCAGCAGTTTAGATGGCACAGATACGCAGTATTTT. Residues: CASSLDGTDTQYF.

This clonotype appeared many times. The J gene is TRBJ2-2, the V gene TRBV9, with D possibly being TRBD2 (6 bases). There are 15 residues in the CDR3. V lost 3 bases and J 7 bases, leaving 16 bases between the germline ends. Germline V CDR1 and CDR2: SGDLS, YYNGEE. The CDR3 DNA is TGTGCCAGCAGCGCCTACTCTAGCGCCAACGGGGAGCTGTTTTTT. This sequence encodes CASSAYSSANGELFF.

This clonotype showed up many times. The rearrangement links TRBV2 to TRBJ2-1; D is unclear. Trimming left V 4 bases short and J 0 bases short, with 7 bases between. Germline V gene sequence: CDR1 SNHLY, CDR2 FYNNEI. The CDR3 consists of 14 residues. In DNA, the CDR3 is TGTGCCAGCAGTGGAGTGAGCTCCTACAATGAGCAGTTCTTC. As protein: CASSGVSSYNEQFF.

The V gene is TRBV14, the J gene TRBJ2-4; the D gene is possibly TRBD2 (5 bases). Looked up from germline, CDR1 is SGHDN and CDR2 is FVKESK. The CDR3 spans 14 residues. Trimming pared 0 bases from V and 8 bases from J, leaving 11 bases between. The CDR3 DNA follows: TGTGCCAGCAGCCAAGAGGGGTGGAGGCACATTCAGTACTTC. Residues: CASSQEGWRHIQYF. The full variable domain, rest sourced from reference TRBV14 and TRBJ2-4, is EAGVTQFPSHSVIEKGQTVTLRCDPISGHDNLYWYRRVMGKEIKFLLHFVKESKQDESGMPNNRFLAERTGGTYSTLKVQPAELEDSGVYFCASSQEGWRHIQYFGAGTRLSVL.

The sample holds a few counts of this clonotype. This chain joins TRBV7-7 and TRBJ2-2, with TRBD1 matching over 11 bases. Germline CDR1 and CDR2: SSHAT and FNYEAQ (reference sequence). V shed 5 bases and J 0 bases; nucleotides not matched to a gene: 2. CDR3 length: 16 amino acids. The CDR3 DNA follows: TGTGCCAGCAGCCGGGGACAGGGGGCGAACACCGGGGAGCTGTTTTTT. Amino acids: CASSRGQGANTGELFF.

The sample holds a few counts of this clonotype. The chain recombines TRBV4-1 with TRBJ1-4; D possibly corresponds to TRBD1 (6 bases). Germline V gene data show CDR1 as MGHRA and CDR2 as YSYEKL. V gave up 1 base and J gave up 2 bases, with 23 bases separating them. This CDR3 comprises 20 residues. The DNA of the CDR3 is TGCGCCAGCAGCCAAGTTTGGGGGGCGCTCGGTTGGTCCACTAATGAAAAACTGTTTTTT. Amino acids: CASSQVWGALGWSTNEKLFF.

This clonotype occurred many times. V is TRBV7-2 and J is TRBJ1-2; possibly TRBD1 for D (6 bases). Germline loops: CDR1 SGHTA, CDR2 FQGNSA. V lost 7 bases and J lost 4, with 19 bases in between. The CDR3 has 15 residues. The CDR3 loop is CASTRGGGEAYGYTF. The CDR3 nucleotides are TGTGCCAGCACCCGGGGGGGGGGCGAAGCCTATGGCTACACCTTC.

This clonotype was recorded many times. The gene calls are TRBV28 and TRBJ2-7; D is unresolved. The CDR3 has 12 residues. Germline CDR1 is MDHEN and CDR2 is SYDVKM. Trimming stripped 7 bases from V and 7 bases from J, with 14 bases between. CDR3 DNA sequence: TGTGCCAGCACCCAAGCTCCCTCAGAGCAGTACTTC. Encoded protein: CASTQAPSEQYF.

This clonotype was seen a few times. V usage is TRBV5-5 and J usage is TRBJ1-5; 7 nucleotides agree with TRBD1. Germline V lookup: CDR1 SGHKS, CDR2 YYEKEE (reference sequence). The CDR3 length is 17 residues. Trimming removed 4 bases from V and 7 bases from J; junction bases left unmatched: 17. The CDR3 DNA follows: TGTGCCAGCAGCCCCCGAGGCCAGACAGGGAGGATGCAGCCCCAGCATTTT. It specifies CASSPRGQTGRMQPQHF.

By share, this clonotype ranks as medium-sized. The chain has TRBV7-2 and TRBJ2-7; D may be TRBD2 (5 bases). CDR3 length equals 14 residues. Trimming left V 4 bases short and J 2 bases short, with 12 bases between. Germline CDR1 SGHTA, CDR2 FQGNSA. CDR3 loop: CASSSLAGTYEQYF. CDR3 DNA: TGTGCCAGCAGCTCTCTAGCTGGAACCTACGAGCAGTACTTC.

A few counts support this clonotype. J is TRBJ2-3 and V is TRBV20-1; D is unresolved. This CDR3 region has 12 residues. Germline CDR1 DFQATT, CDR2 SNEGSKA (reference sequence). V was cut by 3 bases and J by 4 bases, with 8 bases left in between. DNA for the CDR3: TGCAGTGCTAGTCCCTTGGCAGATACGCAGTATTTT. This codes for CSASPLADTQYF.

The sample holds many counts of this clonotype. The V call is TRBV5-5, the J call TRBJ2-1, with 7 positions matching TRBD2. CDR3 size: 13 residues. The germline V gene encodes CDR1 SGHKS and CDR2 YYEKEE (reference sequence). The J segment lost 10 bases and the V segment lost 4 bases, leaving 8 bases of the junction unmatched. CDR3 sequence (DNA): TGTGCCAGCAGCGTGACTAGCCCGTGGGAGCAGTTCTTC. The encoded protein is CASSVTSPWEQFF. The full variable domain, completed using reference TRBV5-5 and TRBJ2-1, is DAGVTQSPTHLIKTRGQQVTLRCSPISGHKSVSWYQQVLGQGPQFIFQYYEKEERGRGNFPDRFSARQFPNYSSELNVNALLLGDSALYLCASSVTSPWEQFFGPGTRLTVL.

This chain joins TRBV7-9 and TRBJ2-7; TRBD1 agrees at 9 bases. The CDR3 is 16 amino acids. V lost 5 bases and J lost 4; bases outside the gene matches: 12. Germline V gene data show CDR1 as SEHNR and CDR2 as FQNEAQ (reference sequence). The CDR3 coding sequence is TGTGCCAGCAGCCAGGGACCCGGGACAGGGAGGTACGAGCAGTACTTC. This gives the protein CASSQGPGTGRYEQYF.

This clonotype was counted ten times or more. The chain recombines TRBV6-6 with TRBJ1-6; 7 positions match TRBD1. Germline loops: CDR1 MNHNY, CDR2 SVGAGI (reference sequence). The CDR3 runs 14 residues. J gave up 9 bases and V 6 bases, and 8 bases lay outside the gene matches. In DNA, the CDR3 is TGTGCCAGCAGGCTAGGACAGGAGACTTCACCCCTCCACTTT. Translation: CASRLGQETSPLHF.

By share of the sample, this clonotype is medium-sized. The chain uses TRBV28 and TRBJ2-7; D not certain. CDR1 is MDHEN and CDR2 is SYDVKM in the germline V gene. V was clipped by 3 bases and J by 2 bases, with 2 bases between them. This CDR3 spans 11 amino acids. The DNA for the CDR3 is TGTGCCAGCAGTTTGACCTACGAGCAGTACTTC. Its protein is CASSLTYEQYF.

There are many counts of this clonotype. The chain carries TRBV28 and TRBJ2-3; D gene ambiguous. The CDR3 covers 17 residues. The V end was cut by 4 bases, the J end by 2 bases, with 19 bases between. Germline values: CDR1 MDHEN, CDR2 SYDVKM. The CDR3 loop is CASSSPWTAPNTDTQYF. The CDR3 DNA is TGTGCCAGCAGTTCCCCCTGGACGGCTCCTAACACAGATACGCAGTATTTT.

This clonotype was observed at least ten times. The chain joins TRBV20-1 to TRBJ2-5; D gene unclear. The CDR3 extends over 13 amino acids. The ends were cut back, 3 bases at V and 0 bases at J, with 8 bases in the middle. Germline loops: CDR1 DFQATT, CDR2 SNEGSKA (reference sequence). CDR3 in amino acids: CSARGPYQETQYF. The CDR3 DNA reads as TGCAGTGCTAGGGGCCCCTACCAAGAGACCCAGTACTTC.

Only a few counts were recorded for this clonotype. This rearrangement joins TRBV28 to TRBJ1-5, with D possibly TRBD1 on 5 matching bases. Germline V gives CDR1 MDHEN, CDR2 SYDVKM. The CDR3 totals 17 residues. The V end was cut by 2 bases, the J end by 4 bases, with 18 bases between. The CDR3 sequence is CASSLHTDWGRNQPQHF. The CDR3 bases are TGTGCCAGCAGTTTACACACGGATTGGGGCCGAAATCAGCCCCAGCATTTT.

In this sample, this clonotype turned up many times. The V gene is TRBV7-8, the J gene TRBJ2-1; the match to TRBD2 covers 7 bases. Germline V gene lookup returns CDR1 SGHVS and CDR2 FQNEAQ. The CDR3 spans 15 residues. The trim removed 1 base at V and 5 bases at J, leaving 5 bases unmatched. This CDR3 reads CASSLEGLADNEQFF. The CDR3 region has the DNA TGTGCCAGCAGCTTAGAAGGGCTAGCGGACAATGAGCAGTTCTTC.

This clonotype was detected ten times or more. The chain is built from TRBV7-3 and TRBJ2-5, with D perhaps matching TRBD2 (6 bases). Germline lookup yields CDR1 SGHTA and CDR2 FQGTGA. CDR3 size: 13 residues. Trimming shortened V by 5 bases and J by 5 bases, and 12 bases separated the two germline ends. Here the CDR3 DNA reads TGTGCCAGCAGCCAGACTAGAGCGGAGACCCAGTACTTC. Its protein product is CASSQTRAETQYF.

V gene TRBV5-1 combines with J gene TRBJ2-2, with 9 positions matching TRBD1. The CDR3 has 15 residues. Germline V gene sequence: CDR1 SGHRS, CDR2 YFSETQ. V trimming: 3 bases; J trimming: 6 bases; junction bases outside the gene matches: 6. CDR3 DNA: TGCGCCAGCAGCTCGGGAGACAGGGGGTCCGGGGAGCTGTTTTTT. Translating it yields CASSSGDRGSGELFF.

In this sample, this clonotype turned up many times. The V and J genes are TRBV18 and TRBJ2-2; D is possibly TRBD1 or TRBD2 (5 bases each). The length of the CDR3 is 17 residues. Germline loops: CDR1 KGHSH, CDR2 LQKENI. The V and J ends lost 2 bases and 5 bases respectively, with 18 bases between them. The CDR3 reads CASSPTGAGTGTGELFF. The CDR3 bases are TGTGCCAGCTCACCAACAGGAGCCGGGACGGGGACCGGGGAGCTGTTTTTT.

The chain links TRBV7-2 to TRBJ2-7, with D perhaps TRBD1 or TRBD2 (5 bases each). The CDR3 covers 15 residues. Trimming left V 4 bases short and J 6 bases short, with 19 bases between. Germline CDR1 reads SGHTA; CDR2 reads FQGNSA. CDR3 coding DNA: TGTGCCAGCAGCTCGCCTCGCGGCCGAGGGACCGAGCAGTACTTC. The encoded protein is CASSSPRGRGTEQYF.

This clonotype has at least ten counts. V is TRBV2 and J is TRBJ2-3; 7 nucleotides line up with TRBD2. The CDR3 consists of 16 residues. The germline V gene encodes CDR1 SNHLY and CDR2 FYNNEI. After removal of 8 bases from V and 0 bases from J, the junction contained 11 bases not matched to a gene. CDR3 nucleotides: TGTGCCAGCTCGGCGGGAGAGTTTCTCAGCACAGATACGCAGTATTTT. As protein: CASSAGEFLSTDTQYF.

This clonotype was detected many times. V is TRBV27 and J is TRBJ1-1; no reliable D call. V was clipped by 4 bases and J by 1 base, with 10 bases between them. Germline-derived CDR1 and CDR2 are MNHEY and SMNVEV (reference sequence). The CDR3 is 14 amino acids. CDR3 in amino acids: CASSSSYKNTEAFF. The CDR3 bases are TGTGCCAGCAGTTCATCATACAAGAACACTGAAGCTTTCTTT.